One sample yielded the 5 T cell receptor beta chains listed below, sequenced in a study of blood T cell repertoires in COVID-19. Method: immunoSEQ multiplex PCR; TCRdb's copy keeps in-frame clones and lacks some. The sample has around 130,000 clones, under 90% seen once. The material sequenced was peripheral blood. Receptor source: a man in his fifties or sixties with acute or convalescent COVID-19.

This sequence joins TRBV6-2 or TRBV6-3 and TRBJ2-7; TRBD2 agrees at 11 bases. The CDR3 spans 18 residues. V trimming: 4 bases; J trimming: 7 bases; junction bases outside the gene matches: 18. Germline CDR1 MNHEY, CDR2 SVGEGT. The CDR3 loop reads CASSFSPGLAVEEGEQYF. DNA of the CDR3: TGTGCCAGCAGTTTTTCTCCGGGACTAGCGGTCGAGGAGGGTGAGCAGTACTTC.

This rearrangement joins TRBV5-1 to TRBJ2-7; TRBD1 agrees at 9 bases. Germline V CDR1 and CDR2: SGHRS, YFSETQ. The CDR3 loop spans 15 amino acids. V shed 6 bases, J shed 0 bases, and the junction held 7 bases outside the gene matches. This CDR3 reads CASKLTGGYSYEQYF. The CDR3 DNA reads TGCGCCAGCAAACTCACAGGGGGCTACTCCTACGAGCAGTACTTC.

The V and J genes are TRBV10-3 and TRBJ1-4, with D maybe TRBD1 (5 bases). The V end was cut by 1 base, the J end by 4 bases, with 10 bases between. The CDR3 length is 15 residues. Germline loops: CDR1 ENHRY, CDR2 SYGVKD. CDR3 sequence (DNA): TGTGCCATCAGTGAGTTCGGGGGAGGTAATGAAAAACTGTTTTTT. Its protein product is CAISEFGGGNEKLFF.

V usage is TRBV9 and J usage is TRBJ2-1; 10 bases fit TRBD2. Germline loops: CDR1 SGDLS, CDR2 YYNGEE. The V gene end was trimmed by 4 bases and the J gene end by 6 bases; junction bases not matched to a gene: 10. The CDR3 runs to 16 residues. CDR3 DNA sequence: TGTGCCAGCAGCCCAGGGGGTAGCGGGAGGTTCAATGAGCAGTTCTTC. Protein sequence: CASSPGGSGRFNEQFF.

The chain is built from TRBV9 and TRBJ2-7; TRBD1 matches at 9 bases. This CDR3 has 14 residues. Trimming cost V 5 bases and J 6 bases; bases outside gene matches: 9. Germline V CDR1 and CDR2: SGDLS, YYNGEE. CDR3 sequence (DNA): TGTGCCAGCAGTGCAGGGACAGGGAAAAGCGAGCAGTACTTC. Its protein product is CASSAGTGKSEQYF.